This T cell receptor (beta chain) was recovered during a study of cytomegalovirus exposure and HLA in healthy donors. Overall study findings and caveats: By HLA locus, TCR association rates varied in a later analysis, with DRB1 showing the most and HLA-C the fewest. Sequencing depth across donors, presence/absence analyses assumed, was roughly uniform. There were some V segments, including TRBV6-2 and TRBV6-3, excluded as indistinguishable. The study had only CMV serostatus as immune exposure information.

The PCR was carried out with 60 Vbeta primers and 13 Jbeta primers. The protocol was immunoSEQ multiplex PCR, while the TCRdb copy is restricted to in-frame clones and leaves out a portion. Of about 130,000 clones in the sample, more than 70% were seen once. Trimming cost V 1 base and J 6 bases, with 18 bases left between them. CDR1 and CDR2 (germline): SGHTA, FQGNSA. The CDR3 spans 16 residues. The table lists this clone with a few counts. Antigen: not known. The chain has TRBV7-2 and TRBJ1-2, with D possibly matching TRBD1 (6 bases). The specimen sequenced was PBMCs. The TCR sequence derives from a man between 25 and 39 years old in good health and CMV-seronegative. CDR3 amino acids: CASSLGGWGGRDGYTF. CDR3 sequence (DNA): TGTGCCAGCAGCTTAGGTGGCTGGGGGGGGCGCGATGGCTACACCTTC.